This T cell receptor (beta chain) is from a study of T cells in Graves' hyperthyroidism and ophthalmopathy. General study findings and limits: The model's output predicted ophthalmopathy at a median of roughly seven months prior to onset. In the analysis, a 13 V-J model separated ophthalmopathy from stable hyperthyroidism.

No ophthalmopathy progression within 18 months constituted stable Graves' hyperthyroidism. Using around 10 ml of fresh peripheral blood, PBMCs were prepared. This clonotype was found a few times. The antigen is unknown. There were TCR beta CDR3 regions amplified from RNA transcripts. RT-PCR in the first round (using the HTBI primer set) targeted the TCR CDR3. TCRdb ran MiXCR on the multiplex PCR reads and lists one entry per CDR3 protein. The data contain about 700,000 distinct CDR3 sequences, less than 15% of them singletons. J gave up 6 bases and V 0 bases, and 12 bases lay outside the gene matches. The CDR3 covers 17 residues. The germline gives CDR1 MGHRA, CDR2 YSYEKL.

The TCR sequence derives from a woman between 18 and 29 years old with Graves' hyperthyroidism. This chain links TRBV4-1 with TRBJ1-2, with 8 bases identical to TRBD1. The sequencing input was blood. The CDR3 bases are TGCGCCAGCAGCCAAGACCAGACTCGTGACAGGGGTAATGGCTACACCTTC. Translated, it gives CASSQDQTRDRGNGYTF.